Described below is a single T cell receptor (beta chain) sequence and its context. This specimen belongs to a study of blood T cell repertoires in COVID-19. Looking at the study overall: Samples representing acute and convalescent COVID-19 were sourced from the United States, Italy and Spain.

In the original processing: Nucleated cell number was recorded as an estimate derived from reference gene primer amplification. Only in-frame clones appear in the TCRdb table, and some are missing; sequencing was by immunoSEQ multiplex PCR. V and J calls and clone size are as listed in that table; D and trimming were resolved from the DNA. The sample has roughly 59,000 clones; less than 80% are singletons. The germline V gene has CDR1 SEHNR and CDR2 FQNEAQ (reference sequence). The CDR3 spans 18 residues. The ends lost 5 bases at V and 1 base at J; junction bases unmatched: 8. The receptor comes from a human donor in a cohort sampled during active COVID-19. The rearrangement joins TRBV7-9 to TRBJ2-2; 12 bases agree with TRBD2. Sample: peripheral blood. The CDR3 region has the DNA TGTGCCAGCAGCCCCTCTAGCGGGAGGGCGAGGAACACCGGGGAGCTGTTTTTT. This translates into CASSPSSGRARNTGELFF.